The TCR beta chain described here comes from a study of low-dose radiotherapy and immunotherapy resistance in tumors. V was pared by 5 bases and J by 8 bases, with 8 bases of the junction left unmatched. Germline assignment: CDR1 MNHEY and CDR2 SVGEGT. The CDR3 loop spans 13 amino acids. This clonotype was seen repeatedly, ten times or more. Time point specified: after trial treatment. The treatment was: LDRT plus nivolumab, ipilimumab, low-dose cyclophosphamide and aspirin (RACIN trial). TRAV- and TRBV-specific primers, spanning alpha and beta chains, primed first-strand cDNA. TCR amplification used 20 PCR cycles, a constant-region primer and a V-primer adapter. TCRdb re-derived calls from the reads in MiXCR, one entry per CDR3 protein. Seen here are some 100,000 distinct CDR3 sequences, more than 20% observed once, and the top ten hold roughly 4%.

The source was PBMCs, collected after low-dose radiotherapy plus immunotherapy. The sequence was obtained from a male donor with prostate cancer. The chain carries TRBV6-2 or TRBV6-3 and TRBJ1-2; 7 nucleotides line up with TRBD1. The CDR3: CASSTGQALGYTF. The CDR3 DNA reads TGTGCCAGCAGTACAGGACAGGCCCTAGGCTACACCTTC.